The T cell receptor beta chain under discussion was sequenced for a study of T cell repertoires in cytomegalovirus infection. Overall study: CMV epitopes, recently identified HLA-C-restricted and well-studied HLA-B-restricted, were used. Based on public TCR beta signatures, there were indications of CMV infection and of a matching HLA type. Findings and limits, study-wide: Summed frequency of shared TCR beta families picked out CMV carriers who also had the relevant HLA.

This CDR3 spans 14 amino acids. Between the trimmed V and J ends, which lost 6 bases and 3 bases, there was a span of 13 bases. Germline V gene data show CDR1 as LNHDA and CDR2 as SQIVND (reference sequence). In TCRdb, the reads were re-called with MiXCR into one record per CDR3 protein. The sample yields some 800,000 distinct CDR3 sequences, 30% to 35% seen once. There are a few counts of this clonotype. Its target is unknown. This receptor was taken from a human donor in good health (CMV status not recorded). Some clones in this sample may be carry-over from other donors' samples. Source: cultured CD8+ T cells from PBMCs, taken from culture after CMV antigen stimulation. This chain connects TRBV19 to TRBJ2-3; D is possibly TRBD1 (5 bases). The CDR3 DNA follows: TGTGCCAGTAGCCAGCAGGGCAGAACAGATACGCAGTATTTT. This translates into CASSQQGRTDTQYF.